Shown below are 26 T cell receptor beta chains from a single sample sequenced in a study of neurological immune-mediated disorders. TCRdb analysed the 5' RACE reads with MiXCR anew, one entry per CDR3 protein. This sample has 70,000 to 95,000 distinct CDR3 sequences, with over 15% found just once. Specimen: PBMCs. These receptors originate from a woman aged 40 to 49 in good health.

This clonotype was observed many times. The CDR3 coding sequence is TGCAGTGCTAGGTACGGTAGCGGGACCTACAATGAGCAGTTCTTC. Protein sequence: CSARYGSGTYNEQFF. The chain employs TRBV20-1 and TRBJ2-1, with 8 positions matching TRBD2. CDR3 size: 15 residues. Germline V gene sequence: CDR1 DFQATT, CDR2 SNEGSKA (reference sequence). The V and J ends lost 3 bases and 2 bases, in that order; junction bases with no gene match: 6.

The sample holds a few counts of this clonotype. The CDR3 DNA sequence: TGTGCCAGCAGCCATTTTGTGGGAGCTAACAGGGACGAGCAGTTCTTC. Protein product: CASSHFVGANRDEQFF. The J gene is TRBJ2-1, the V gene TRBV7-6; TRBD1 might be the D (6 bases). There are 16 residues in the CDR3. Trimming removed 5 bases from V and 10 bases from J, with 24 bases in between. Germline CDR1 is SGHVS and CDR2 is FNYEAQ. Drawing the rest from reference TRBV7-6 and TRBJ2-1, the complete variable domain is GAGVSQSPRYKVTKRGQDVALRCDPISGHVSLYWYRQALGQGPEFLTYFNYEAQQDKSGLPNDRFSAERPEGSISTLTIQRTEQRDSAMYRCASSHFVGANRDEQFFGPGTRLTVL.

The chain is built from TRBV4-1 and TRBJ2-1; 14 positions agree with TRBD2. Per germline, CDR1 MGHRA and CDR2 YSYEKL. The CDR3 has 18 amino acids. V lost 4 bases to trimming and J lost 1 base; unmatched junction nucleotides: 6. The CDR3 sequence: CASSRGLAGVTSYNEQFF. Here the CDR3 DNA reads TGCGCCAGCAGCCGGGGACTAGCGGGGGTTACTTCCTACAATGAGCAGTTCTTC.

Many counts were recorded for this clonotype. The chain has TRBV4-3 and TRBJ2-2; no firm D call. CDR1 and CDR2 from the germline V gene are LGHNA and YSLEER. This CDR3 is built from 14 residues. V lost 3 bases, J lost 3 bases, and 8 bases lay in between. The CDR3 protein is CASSHDKYTGELFF. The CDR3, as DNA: TGCGCCAGCAGCCACGACAAGTACACCGGGGAGCTGTTTTTT.

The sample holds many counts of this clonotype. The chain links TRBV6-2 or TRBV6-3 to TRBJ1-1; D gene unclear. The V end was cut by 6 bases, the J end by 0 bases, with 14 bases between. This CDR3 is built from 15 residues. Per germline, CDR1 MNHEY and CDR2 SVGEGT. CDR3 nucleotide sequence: TGTGCCAGCAGCCCCGGGAGAGTAATGAACACTGAAGCTTTCTTT. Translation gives CASSPGRVMNTEAFF.

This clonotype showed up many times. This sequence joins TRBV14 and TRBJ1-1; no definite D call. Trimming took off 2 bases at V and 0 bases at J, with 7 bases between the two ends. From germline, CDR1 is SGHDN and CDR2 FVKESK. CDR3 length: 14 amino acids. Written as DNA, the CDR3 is TGTGCCAGCAGCCAAACAACTCTGAACACTGAAGCTTTCTTT. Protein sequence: CASSQTTLNTEAFF.

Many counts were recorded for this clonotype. The CDR3 is CASSLLFTGSEQYV. The CDR3 DNA reads as TGTGCCAGCAGCCTCCTATTCACAGGGAGCGAGCAGTACGTC. The chain couples TRBV7-3 to TRBJ2-7; TRBD1 is a possible D gene (6 bases). This CDR3 contains 14 residues. Trimming removed 5 bases at V and 6 bases at J, with 17 bases between. Germline CDR1 reads SGHTA; CDR2 reads FQGTGA.

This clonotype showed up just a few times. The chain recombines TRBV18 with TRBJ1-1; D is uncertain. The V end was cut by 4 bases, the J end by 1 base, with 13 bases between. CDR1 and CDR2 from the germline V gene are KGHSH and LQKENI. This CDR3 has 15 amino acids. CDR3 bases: TGTGCCAGCTCACTTAGTACAACGCCGAACACTGAAGCTTTCTTT. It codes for CASSLSTTPNTEAFF. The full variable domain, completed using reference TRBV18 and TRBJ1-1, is NAGVMQNPRHLVRRRGQEARLRCSPMKGHSHVYWYRQLPEEGLKFMVYLQKENIIDESGMPKERFSAEFPKEGPSILRIQQVVRGDSAAYFCASSLSTTPNTEAFFGQGTRLTVV.

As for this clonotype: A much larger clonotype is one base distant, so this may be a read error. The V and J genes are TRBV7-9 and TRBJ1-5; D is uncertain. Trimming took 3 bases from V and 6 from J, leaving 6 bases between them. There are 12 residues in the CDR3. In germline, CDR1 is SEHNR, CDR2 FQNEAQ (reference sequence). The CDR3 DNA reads TGTGCCAGCAGCTTTCGCTCTCAGCCCCAGCATTTT. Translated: CASSFRSQPQHF.

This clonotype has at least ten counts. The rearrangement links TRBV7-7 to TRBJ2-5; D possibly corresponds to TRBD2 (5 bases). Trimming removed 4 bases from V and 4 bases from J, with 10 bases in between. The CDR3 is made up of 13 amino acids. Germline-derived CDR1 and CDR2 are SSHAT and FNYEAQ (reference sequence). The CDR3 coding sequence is TGTGCCAGCAGCTACCGACGGGGAGAGACCCAGTACTTC. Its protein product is CASSYRRGETQYF. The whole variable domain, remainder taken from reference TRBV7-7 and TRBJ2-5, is GAGVSQSPRYKVTKRGQDVTLRCDPISSHATLYWYQQALGQGPEFLTYFNYEAQPDKSGLPSDRFSAERPEGSISTLTIQRTEQRDSAMYRCASSYRRGETQYFGPGTRLLVL.

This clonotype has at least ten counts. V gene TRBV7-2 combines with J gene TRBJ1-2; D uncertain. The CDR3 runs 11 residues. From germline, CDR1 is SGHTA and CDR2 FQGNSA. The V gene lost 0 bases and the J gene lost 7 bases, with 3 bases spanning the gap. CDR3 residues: CASSLAGGYTF. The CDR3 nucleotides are TGTGCCAGCAGCTTAGCGGGTGGCTACACCTTC.

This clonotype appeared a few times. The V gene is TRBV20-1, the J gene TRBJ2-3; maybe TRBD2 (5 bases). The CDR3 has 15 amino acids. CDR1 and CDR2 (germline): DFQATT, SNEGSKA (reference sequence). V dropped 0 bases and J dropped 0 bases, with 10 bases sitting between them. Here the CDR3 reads CSARDPDSSTDTQYF. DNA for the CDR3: TGCAGTGCTAGAGACCCGGACTCCAGCACAGATACGCAGTATTTT.

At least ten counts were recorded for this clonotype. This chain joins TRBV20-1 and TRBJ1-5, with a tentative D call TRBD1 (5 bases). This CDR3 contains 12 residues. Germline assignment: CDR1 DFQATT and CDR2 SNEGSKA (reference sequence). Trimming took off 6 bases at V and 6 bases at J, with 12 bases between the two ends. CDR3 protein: CSARQSAQPQHF. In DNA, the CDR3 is TGCAGTGCCCGACAGTCTGCTCAGCCCCAGCATTTT.

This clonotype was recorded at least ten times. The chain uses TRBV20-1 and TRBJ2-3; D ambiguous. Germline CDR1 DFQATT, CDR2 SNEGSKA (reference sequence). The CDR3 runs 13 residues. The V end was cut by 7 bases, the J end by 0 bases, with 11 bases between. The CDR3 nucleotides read TGCAGTGTTCGGAAATCTAGCACAGATACGCAGTATTTT. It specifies CSVRKSSTDTQYF.

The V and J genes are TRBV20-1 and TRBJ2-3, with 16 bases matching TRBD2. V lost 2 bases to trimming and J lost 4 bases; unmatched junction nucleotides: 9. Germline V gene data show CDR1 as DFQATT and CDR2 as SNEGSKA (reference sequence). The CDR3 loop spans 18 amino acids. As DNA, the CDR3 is TGCAGTGCTAGATCCGGGACTAGCGGGGGGGCCGGCGCAGATACGCAGTATTTT. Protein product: CSARSGTSGGAGADTQYF.

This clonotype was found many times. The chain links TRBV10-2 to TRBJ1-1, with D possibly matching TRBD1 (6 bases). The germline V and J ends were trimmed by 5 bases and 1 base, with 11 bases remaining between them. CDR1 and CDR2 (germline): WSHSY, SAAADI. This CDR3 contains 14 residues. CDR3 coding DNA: TGCGCCAGCAGTCGACAGGAGACGAACACTGAAGCTTTCTTT. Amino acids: CASSRQETNTEAFF.

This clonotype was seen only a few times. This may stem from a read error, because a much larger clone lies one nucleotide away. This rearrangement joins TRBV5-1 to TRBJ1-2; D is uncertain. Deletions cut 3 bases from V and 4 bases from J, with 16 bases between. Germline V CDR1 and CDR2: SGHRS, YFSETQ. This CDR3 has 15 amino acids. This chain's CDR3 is CASSSLQWAVYGYTF. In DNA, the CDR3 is TGCGCCAGCAGCTCTCTACAGTGGGCGGTCTATGGCTACACCTTC.

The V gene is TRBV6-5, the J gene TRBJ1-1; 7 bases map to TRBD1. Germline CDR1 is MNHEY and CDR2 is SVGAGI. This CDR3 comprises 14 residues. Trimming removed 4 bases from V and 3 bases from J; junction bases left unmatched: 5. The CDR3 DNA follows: TGTGCCAGCAGTTTGACAGGGCCCCACACTGAAGCTTTCTTT. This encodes CASSLTGPHTEAFF.

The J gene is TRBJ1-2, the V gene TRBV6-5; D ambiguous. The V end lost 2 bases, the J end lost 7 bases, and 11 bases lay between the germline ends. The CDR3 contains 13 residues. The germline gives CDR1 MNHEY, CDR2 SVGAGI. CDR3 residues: CASSYRDAGGYTF. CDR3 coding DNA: TGTGCCAGCAGTTACAGGGATGCTGGTGGCTACACCTTC.

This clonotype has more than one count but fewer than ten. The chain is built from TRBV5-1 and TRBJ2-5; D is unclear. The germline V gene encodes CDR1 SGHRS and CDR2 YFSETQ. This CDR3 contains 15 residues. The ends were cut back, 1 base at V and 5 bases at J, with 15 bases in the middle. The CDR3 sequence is CASSLIPVSLETQYF. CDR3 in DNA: TGCGCCAGCAGCTTGATTCCAGTCAGCTTGGAGACCCAGTACTTC.

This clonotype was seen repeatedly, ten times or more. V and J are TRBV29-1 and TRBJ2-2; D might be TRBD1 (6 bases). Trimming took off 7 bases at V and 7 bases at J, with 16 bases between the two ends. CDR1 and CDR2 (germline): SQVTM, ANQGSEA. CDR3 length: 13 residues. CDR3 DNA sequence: TGCAGCGCCGGCCGGACAGACGGCGGGGAGCTGTTTTTT. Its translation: CSAGRTDGGELFF.

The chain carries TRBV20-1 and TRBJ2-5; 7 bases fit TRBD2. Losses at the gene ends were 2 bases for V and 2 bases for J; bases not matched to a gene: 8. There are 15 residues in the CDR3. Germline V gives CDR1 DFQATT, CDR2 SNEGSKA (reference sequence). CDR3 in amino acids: CSARREAGSQETQYF. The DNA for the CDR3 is TGCAGTGCTAGACGGGAGGCGGGATCTCAAGAGACCCAGTACTTC.

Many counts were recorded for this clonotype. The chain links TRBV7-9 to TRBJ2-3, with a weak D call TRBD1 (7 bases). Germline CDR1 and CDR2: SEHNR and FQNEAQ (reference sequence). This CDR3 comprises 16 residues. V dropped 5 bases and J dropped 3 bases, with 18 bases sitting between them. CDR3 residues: CASSPGPGGLTDTQYF. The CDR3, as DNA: TGTGCCAGCAGCCCCGGCCCAGGGGGGCTTACAGATACGCAGTATTTT. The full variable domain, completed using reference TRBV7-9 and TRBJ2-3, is DTGVSQNPRHKITKRGQNVTFRCDPISEHNRLYWYRQTLGQGPEFLTYFQNEAQLEKSRLLSDRFSAERPKGSFSTLEIQRTEQGDSAMYLCASSPGPGGLTDTQYFGPGTRLTVL.

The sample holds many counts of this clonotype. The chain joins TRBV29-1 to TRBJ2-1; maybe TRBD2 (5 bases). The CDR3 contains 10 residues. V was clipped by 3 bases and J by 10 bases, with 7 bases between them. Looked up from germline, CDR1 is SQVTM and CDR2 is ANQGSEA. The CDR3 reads CSVDRGEQFF. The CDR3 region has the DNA TGCAGCGTTGACCGGGGAGAGCAGTTCTTC.

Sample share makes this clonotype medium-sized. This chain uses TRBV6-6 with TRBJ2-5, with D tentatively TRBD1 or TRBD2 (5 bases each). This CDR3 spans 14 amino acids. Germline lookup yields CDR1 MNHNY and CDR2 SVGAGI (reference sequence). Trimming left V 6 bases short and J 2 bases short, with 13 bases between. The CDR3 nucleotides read TGTGCCAGCAGCCCAACGGGGCCTCAAGAGACCCAGTACTTC. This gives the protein CASSPTGPQETQYF.

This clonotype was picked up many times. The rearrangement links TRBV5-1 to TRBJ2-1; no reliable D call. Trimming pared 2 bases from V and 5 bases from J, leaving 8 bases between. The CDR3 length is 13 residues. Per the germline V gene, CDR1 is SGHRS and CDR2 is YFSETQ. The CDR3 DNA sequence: TGCGCCAGCAGCTTAGGCAGCAACAATGAGCAGTTCTTC. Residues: CASSLGSNNEQFF.